The next 13 T cell receptor beta chains were all read from a single sample in a study of cytomegalovirus exposure and HLA in healthy donors listed by TCRdb under 2017. Library construction relied on the immunoSEQ multiplex PCR assay. The multiplex PCR relied on a mix of 60 forward primers for TCR Vbeta segments and 13 reverse primers for TCR Jbeta segments. The source is immuneACCESS, and TCRdb retained only in-frame sequences with V and J called. Part of the clones is not carried over; for the studies checked, unresolved V genes explain less than half of this, and the remainder is unexplained. The sample table records approximately 200,000 clones; 65% to 80% of these occur just once. The top ten clones comprise around 0.2% of the sample. The sequenced material came from PBMCs. Source of these receptors: a girl aged 2 to 9 in good health and CMV-seronegative.

The chain links TRBV5-6 to TRBJ2-2; D not resolved. Germline assignment: CDR1 SGHDT and CDR2 YYEEEE. This CDR3 region has 11 residues. V was clipped by 3 bases and J by 7 bases, with 4 bases between them. CDR3: CASSYLGELFF. CDR3 nucleotide sequence: TGTGCCAGCAGCTATCTCGGGGAGCTGTTTTTT.

V is TRBV2 and J is TRBJ1-2; weak D call: TRBD1 (5 bases). Per the germline V gene, CDR1 is SNHLY and CDR2 is FYNNEI. V was pared by 8 bases and J by 6 bases, with 13 bases between. The CDR3 is 12 residues long. CDR3 DNA: TGTGCCAGCCGTACGGACAAACATGGCTACACCTTC. Translating gives CASRTDKHGYTF.

The genes are TRBV6-5 and TRBJ1-1; no clear D. CDR1 is MNHEY and CDR2 is SVGAGI in the germline V gene. The CDR3 is 13 residues long. V lost 5 bases and J 0 bases, leaving 7 bases between the germline ends. For the CDR3, the DNA is TGTGCCAGCAGTCCCAGTATGAACACTGAAGCTTTCTTT. Its protein is CASSPSMNTEAFF.

V is TRBV6-5 and J is TRBJ1-4, with 7 bases fitting TRBD1. V gave up 6 bases and J gave up 7 bases; unmatched junction bases: 11. Germline V gene lookup returns CDR1 MNHEY and CDR2 SVGAGI. The CDR3 has 15 residues. This CDR3 is CASSPTPDRAEKLFF. DNA for the CDR3: TGTGCCAGCAGCCCTACCCCCGACAGGGCTGAAAAACTGTTTTTT.

This clone was recorded a few times. The V gene is TRBV9, the J gene TRBJ2-4; perhaps TRBD2 as D (6 bases). This CDR3 comprises 14 residues. Trimming shortened V by 4 bases and J by 8 bases, and 16 bases separated the two germline ends. CDR1 and CDR2 from the germline V gene are SGDLS and YYNGEE. CDR3 residues: CASSRGVAGHIQYF. CDR3 in DNA: TGTGCCAGCAGCCGCGGGGTCGCAGGGCACATTCAGTACTTC.

This rearrangement joins TRBV12-5 to TRBJ1-3, with D maybe TRBD1 (5 bases). The CDR3 contains 16 residues. Trimming pared 1 base from V and 0 bases from J, leaving 10 bases between. Germline CDR1 is LGHNT and CDR2 is FRNRAP. The CDR3 is CASGLAAGPSGNTIYF. The CDR3 region has the DNA TGTGCTAGTGGTTTGGCCGCGGGGCCCTCTGGAAACACCATATATTTT.

The J gene is TRBJ1-2, the V gene TRBV4-2; TRBD1 is a possible D gene (5 bases). CDR1 is LGHNA and CDR2 is YNFKEQ in the germline V gene. The germline V and J ends were trimmed by 0 bases and 6 bases, with 8 bases remaining between them. The CDR3 has 13 amino acids. The CDR3 nucleotides are TGTGCCAGCAGCCAAGAGACAGCCCATGGCTACACCTTC. Its translation: CASSQETAHGYTF.

This clone was seen once. The chain links TRBV25-1 to TRBJ2-5; 9 bases are shared with TRBD1. This CDR3 contains 13 residues. J gave up 3 bases and V 6 bases, and 2 bases lay outside the gene matches. CDR1 MGHDK and CDR2 SYGVNS come from the germline V gene. This chain's CDR3 is CASRTGGKETQYF. CDR3 DNA: TGTGCCAGCAGAACAGGGGGCAAAGAGACCCAGTACTTC.

V and J are TRBV7-9 and TRBJ1-5; no definite D call. The length of the CDR3 is 15 residues. Germline lookup yields CDR1 SEHNR and CDR2 FQNEAQ (reference sequence). Between the trimmed V and J ends, which lost 1 base and 0 bases, there was a span of 7 bases. The CDR3 sequence is CASSLVGSSNQPQHF. For the CDR3, the DNA is TGTGCCAGCAGCTTAGTGGGCAGTAGCAATCAGCCCCAGCATTTT.

The V gene is TRBV15, the J gene TRBJ1-5; D remains ambiguous. This CDR3 is 15 amino acids long. CDR1 LNHNV and CDR2 YYDKDF come from the germline V gene (reference sequence). Trimming pared 0 bases from V and 7 bases from J, leaving 13 bases between. CDR3 loop: CATSRDLGKGQPQHF. The CDR3 DNA reads TGTGCCACCAGCAGAGATCTCGGGAAAGGCCAGCCCCAGCATTTT.

The J gene is TRBJ2-7, the V gene TRBV11-2; 9 bases match TRBD1. V dropped 4 bases and J dropped 5; count of bases not matched to a gene: 9. The CDR3 has 15 residues. Germline-derived CDR1 and CDR2 are SGHAT and FQNNGV. CDR3 region: CASSSNRGRIHEQYF. CDR3 nucleotide sequence: TGTGCCAGCAGCTCGAACAGGGGGCGCATACACGAGCAGTACTTC.

This clone appeared a few times. The rearrangement joins TRBV15 to TRBJ1-1, with 7 bases matching TRBD1. Germline CDR1 and CDR2: LNHNV and YYDKDF (reference sequence). The CDR3 extends over 14 amino acids. The ends lost 2 bases at V and 1 base at J; junction bases unmatched: 1. The CDR3 nucleotides are TGTGCCACCAGCAGATACAGGGGGAACACTGAAGCTTTCTTT. Translated, it gives CATSRYRGNTEAFF.

The V gene is TRBV18, the J gene TRBJ2-5, with D maybe TRBD1 (5 bases). Germline V gene sequence: CDR1 KGHSH, CDR2 LQKENI. V was cut by 3 bases and J by 2 bases, with 10 bases left in between. CDR3 size: 14 residues. CDR3 sequence: CASSPVRVQETQYF. The CDR3 nucleotides read TGTGCCAGCTCACCGGTCAGGGTTCAAGAGACCCAGTACTTC.